The clone carrying this TCR beta chain was counted ten times or more. TCRdb fed the 5' RACE reads into MiXCR, producing one record per CDR3 protein. The sample lists 35,000 to 50,000 distinct CDR3 sequences; approximately 5.9% were seen once. This sample stems from a study of early T cells in non-severe SARS-CoV-2 infection. The CDR3 consists of 16 residues. Germline V gene sequence: CDR1 SGHTA, CDR2 FQGTGA. V lost 1 base and J 1 base, leaving 8 bases between the germline ends. The TCR originated in an adult who was a healthcare worker with PCR-confirmed SARS-CoV-2 infection or an uninfected control (not recorded which). Sequencing was performed on whole blood, taken at baseline. The rearrangement joins TRBV7-3 to TRBJ2-6, with a weak D call TRBD2 (5 bases). CDR3 DNA sequence: TGTGCCAGCAGCTTAAGCGGCGGGTCTGGGGCCAACGTCCTGACTTTC. Its translation is CASSLSGGSGANVLTF.